These 31 T cell receptor beta chains share one sample of origin, sequenced in a study of cytomegalovirus exposure and HLA in healthy donors. The study ran its PCR with 60 Vbeta and 13 Jbeta primers. Method: immunoSEQ multiplex PCR; TCRdb's copy keeps in-frame clones and lacks some. The repertoire has 160,000 or so clones, roughly four fifths of them found once; the top ten carry roughly 4%. Sequenced: PBMCs. These receptors came from a man aged 45-65 years in good health and CMV-seropositive.

V and J are TRBV28 and TRBJ1-1; D uncertain. The CDR3 runs to 14 residues. Germline-derived CDR1 and CDR2 are MDHEN and SYDVKM. The V gene lost 6 bases and the J gene lost 0 bases, with 11 bases spanning the gap. The CDR3: CASRGRSMNTEAFF. The CDR3 nucleotides read TGTGCCAGCAGGGGCAGATCCATGAACACTGAAGCTTTCTTT.

CDR3: CASSLGDRVLYNEQFF. The CDR3 coding sequence is TGTGCCAGCAGCTTGGGCGACAGGGTTCTCTACAATGAGCAGTTCTTC. V gene TRBV11-2 combines with J gene TRBJ2-1; TRBD1 matches at 7 bases. This CDR3 spans 16 amino acids. The J segment lost 3 bases and the V segment lost 3 bases, leaving 8 bases of the junction unmatched. Germline V lookup: CDR1 SGHAT, CDR2 FQNNGV.

The chain couples TRBV29-1 to TRBJ2-3; 8 nucleotides match TRBD2. The V and J ends lost 5 bases and 2 bases, in that order; junction bases with no gene match: 3. The CDR3 length is 13 residues. Germline V gene lookup returns CDR1 SQVTM and CDR2 ANQGSEA. Written as DNA, the CDR3 is TGCAGCGTTCCCGGGAGGGCCACAGATACGCAGTATTTT. It codes for CSVPGRATDTQYF.

J is TRBJ2-2 and V is TRBV10-3; weak D call: TRBD2 (7 bases). This CDR3 has 13 amino acids. V was clipped by 4 bases and J by 13 bases, with 16 bases between them. Germline assignment: CDR1 ENHRY and CDR2 SYGVKD. The CDR3 sequence: CAISAAGALWLFF. As DNA, the CDR3 is TGTGCCATCAGTGCGGCGGGGGCCTTGTGGCTGTTTTTT.

The CDR3, as DNA: TGTGCCAGCAGAAGGGGGCAAGCCAAAAACATTCAGTACTTC. Its protein product is CASRRGQAKNIQYF. The chain carries TRBV6-5 and TRBJ2-4; TRBD1 agrees at 7 bases. J lost 0 bases, V lost 6 bases, and 2 bases had no gene match. CDR1 is MNHEY, CDR2 SVGAGI, per germline. The CDR3 extends over 14 amino acids.

The genes are TRBV10-3 and TRBJ1-2, with D maybe TRBD1 (6 bases). V was cut by 10 bases and J by 11 bases, with 17 bases left in between. Germline CDR1 is ENHRY and CDR2 is SYGVKD. The CDR3 spans 11 residues. DNA for the CDR3: TGTGCCACCGCAGGGTTAAGGGGGTACACCTTC. It encodes CATAGLRGYTF.

The chain is built from TRBV10-3 and TRBJ2-7; TRBD2 aligns across 8 bases. This CDR3 region has 14 residues. Germline V gives CDR1 ENHRY, CDR2 SYGVKD. With 10 bases clipped from V and 2 bases from J, the junction kept 10 bases outside the gene matches. The CDR3 loop is CATQPSGPAYEQYF. In nucleotides, the CDR3 is TGTGCCACCCAACCTAGCGGGCCTGCCTACGAGCAGTACTTC.

This clone was seen a handful of times. V gene TRBV19 combines with J gene TRBJ1-5, with TRBD1 as a possible D gene (6 bases). The CDR3 consists of 16 residues. In germline, CDR1 is LNHDA, CDR2 SQIVND (reference sequence). The V and J ends lost 4 bases and 0 bases respectively, with 13 bases between them. The CDR3 loop is CASSSWLQGSNQPQHF. The CDR3 DNA follows: TGTGCCAGTAGTAGTTGGCTACAGGGTAGCAATCAGCCCCAGCATTTT. The complete variable domain, with remaining parts taken from reference TRBV19 and TRBJ1-5, reads DGGITQSPKYLFRKEGQNVTLSCEQNLNHDAMYWYRQDPGQGLRLIYYSQIVNDFQKGDIAEGYSVSREKKESFPLTVTSAQKNPTAFYLCASSSWLQGSNQPQHFGDGTRLSIL.

This clone appeared once. The J gene is TRBJ2-5, the V gene TRBV5-5, with a tentative D call TRBD1 (7 bases). Per germline, CDR1 SGHKS and CDR2 YYEKEE (reference sequence). V gave up 2 bases and J gave up 2 bases, with 19 bases separating them. The CDR3 sequence is 17 residues long. DNA of the CDR3: TGTGCCAGCAGCTTCCGACTGGGCCAGGGGGGTCAAGAGACCCAGTACTTC. As protein: CASSFRLGQGGQETQYF.

This clone was detected only once. This chain connects TRBV9 to TRBJ2-7; TRBD1 agrees at 12 bases. This CDR3 spans 16 amino acids. With V trimmed by 2 bases and J by 5 bases, 8 bases remained unmatched. From germline, CDR1 is SGDLS and CDR2 YYNGEE. The CDR3 DNA reads TGTGCCAGCAGCGTGTCGCCAGGGACAGGGGGCCACGAGCAGTACTTC. It encodes CASSVSPGTGGHEQYF.

The chain joins TRBV7-8 to TRBJ2-7; 12 nucleotides align to TRBD2. With V trimmed by 5 bases and J by 2 bases, 7 bases remained unmatched. The CDR3 is 16 residues long. CDR1 and CDR2 from the germline V gene are SGHVS and FQNEAQ. The chain's CDR3 is CASSPGGLAGAYEQYF. The CDR3 DNA follows: TGTGCCAGCAGCCCAGGGGGACTAGCGGGTGCCTACGAGCAGTACTTC. Based on the CDR3 plus reference TRBV7-8 and TRBJ2-7, the full variable domain is GAGVSQSPRYKVAKRGQDVALRCDPISGHVSLFWYQQALGQGPEFLTYFQNEAQLDKSGLPSDRFFAERPEGSVSTLKIQRTQQEDSAVYLCASSPGGLAGAYEQYFGPGTRLTVT.

The chain employs TRBV5-1 and TRBJ1-2, with 9 positions matching TRBD1. V lost 4 bases to trimming and J lost 3 bases; unmatched junction nucleotides: 4. Germline V gene lookup returns CDR1 SGHRS and CDR2 YFSETQ. There are 14 residues in the CDR3. In DNA form, the CDR3 reads TGCGCCAGCAGCGAACAGGGGGCTTACTATGGCTACACCTTC. Protein product: CASSEQGAYYGYTF.

This clone turned up a few times. V is TRBV2 and J is TRBJ2-7, with D uncertain. Trimming pared 1 base from V and 9 bases from J, leaving 16 bases between. Germline lookup yields CDR1 SNHLY and CDR2 FYNNEI. There are 14 residues in the CDR3. This CDR3 reads CASSEVLARIGQYF. The CDR3 DNA is TGTGCCAGCAGTGAAGTCTTGGCTCGTATTGGGCAGTACTTC.

The chain has TRBV6-5 and TRBJ1-3; D is unclear. V shed 6 bases and J shed 0 bases, with 6 bases lying between them. Germline-derived CDR1 and CDR2 are MNHEY and SVGAGI. This CDR3 has 13 residues. In DNA, the CDR3 is TGTGCCAGCAGCTTTAACTCTGGAAACACCATATATTTT. This translates into CASSFNSGNTIYF.

The CDR3 DNA reads as TGTGCCTGGAGTGTGCTTAGGGGGGGGGAGGAAGCTTTCTTT. Its protein product is CAWSVLRGGEEAFF. This sequence joins TRBV30 and TRBJ1-1; D may be TRBD1 (6 bases). The CDR3 is 14 amino acids. V was trimmed by 0 bases and J by 8 bases, leaving 16 bases between them. Germline V gene data show CDR1 as GTSNPN and CDR2 as SVGIG (reference sequence).

The J gene is TRBJ2-2, the V gene TRBV7-8, with 7 bases lining up with TRBD2. CDR1 is SGHVS, CDR2 FQNEAQ, per germline. This CDR3 spans 16 amino acids. V lost 8 bases and J lost 2; bases outside the gene matches: 11. CDR3 nucleotides: TGTGCCAGCGCCCTAGCGGCATCCTATAACACCGGGGAGCTGTTTTTT. As protein: CASALAASYNTGELFF.

The chain joins TRBV23-1 to TRBJ2-1, with 16 bases that match TRBD2. TRBV23-1 is recorded as an ORF, its role being uncertain. The CDR3 extends over 19 amino acids. V dropped 4 bases and J dropped 7; count of bases not matched to a gene: 13. The CDR3 here is CASSLYRGLAGGPRNEQFF. For the CDR3, the DNA is TGCGCCAGCAGTCTCTACAGGGGACTAGCGGGGGGGCCGCGTAATGAGCAGTTCTTC.

The V call is TRBV4-1, the J call TRBJ1-2, with TRBD1 identical over 7 bases. Germline V lookup: CDR1 MGHRA, CDR2 YSYEKL. The CDR3 length is 15 residues. V lost 0 bases to trimming and J lost 4 bases; unmatched junction nucleotides: 5. The CDR3 DNA reads as TGCGCCAGCAGCCAAGATCGGGGACAGCCCTATGGCTACACCTTC. This translates into CASSQDRGQPYGYTF.

The V gene is TRBV29-1, the J gene TRBJ1-4, with D unresolved. This CDR3 is 12 amino acids long. Germline V gives CDR1 SQVTM, CDR2 ANQGSEA. V lost 3 bases and J lost 7, with 9 bases in between. The DNA for the CDR3 is TGCAGCGTTGACCGGGGAAGTGAAAAACTGTTTTTT. Translation: CSVDRGSEKLFF.

The chain joins TRBV6-5 to TRBJ1-6; D possibly corresponds to TRBD1 (6 bases). Trimming shortened V by 3 bases and J by 10 bases, and 13 bases separated the two germline ends. This CDR3 has 14 amino acids. Germline CDR1 reads MNHEY; CDR2 reads SVGAGI. CDR3: CASSYAQGNSPLHF. CDR3 DNA: TGTGCCAGCAGTTATGCACAGGGTAACTCACCCCTCCACTTT.

The chain carries TRBV28 and TRBJ2-7; D ambiguous. CDR1 is MDHEN and CDR2 is SYDVKM in the germline V gene. The CDR3 has 16 residues. Trimming pared 1 base from V and 0 bases from J, leaving 13 bases between. CDR3 protein: CASSLSVAASSYEQYF. The CDR3 DNA sequence: TGTGCCAGCAGTTTATCGGTGGCGGCCAGCTCCTACGAGCAGTACTTC.

About this clone itself: This sample also contains other DNA sequences that code for the same CDR3. V gene TRBV9 combines with J gene TRBJ1-5; D uncertain. Germline values: CDR1 SGDLS, CDR2 YYNGEE. The CDR3 is 14 residues long. Trimming shortened V by 3 bases and J by 0 bases, and 7 bases separated the two germline ends. The CDR3 here is CASSAGSSNQPQHF. The CDR3, as DNA: TGTGCCAGCAGCGCCGGTTCTAGCAATCAGCCCCAGCATTTT.

DNA for the CDR3: TGTGCCAGCAGTTTGAGTAGCCCTGAAGCTTTCTTT. It codes for CASSLSSPEAFF. This chain connects TRBV28 to TRBJ1-1; no definite D call. The germline gives CDR1 MDHEN, CDR2 SYDVKM. This CDR3 contains 12 residues. Trimming left V 3 bases short and J 6 bases short, with 8 bases between.

The chain uses TRBV9 and TRBJ1-2, with 11 positions matching TRBD1. Germline-derived CDR1 and CDR2 are SGDLS and YYNGEE. The CDR3 extends over 16 amino acids. V was clipped by 0 bases and J by 4 bases; unmatched bases: 5. CDR3 DNA: TGTGCCAGCAGCGTAGATGGACAGGGGGCTTTCTATGGCTACACCTTC. It is translated as CASSVDGQGAFYGYTF.

The CDR3: CASSPTRDRGSTDTQYF. In DNA form, the CDR3 reads TGTGCCAGCTCACCAACTAGAGACAGGGGGAGCACAGATACGCAGTATTTT. V and J are TRBV18 and TRBJ2-3; 9 positions match TRBD1. V lost 2 bases and J lost 0; bases outside the gene matches: 6. Germline lookup yields CDR1 KGHSH and CDR2 LQKENI. CDR3 size: 17 residues.

This clone was counted between two and nine times. This chain connects TRBV2 to TRBJ1-1; 8 positions agree with TRBD1. J gave up 7 bases and V 6 bases, and 7 bases lay outside the gene matches. The CDR3 contains 13 residues. The germline V gene has CDR1 SNHLY and CDR2 FYNNEI. The CDR3 DNA reads TGTGCCAGCAGGGGACAGGCAGGCGGTGAAGCTTTCTTT. Translation gives CASRGQAGGEAFF. The variable domain in full, completed from reference TRBV2 and TRBJ1-1, reads EPEVTQTPSHQVTQMGQEVILRCVPISNHLYFYWYRQILGQKVEFLVSFYNNEISEKSEIFDDQFSVERPDGSNFTLKIRSTKLEDSAMYFCASRGQAGGEAFFGQGTRLTVV.

This clone has just a few counts. The gene calls are TRBV19 and TRBJ2-7; 7 bases are a match to TRBD2. CDR3 size: 14 residues. Looked up from germline, CDR1 is LNHDA and CDR2 is SQIVND (reference sequence). The V segment lost 5 bases and the J segment 5 bases; nucleotides outside the gene matches: 9. As DNA, the CDR3 is TGTGCCAGTAGTCCTGGGGGGGGATCGGACGAGCAGTACTTC. It translates to CASSPGGGSDEQYF. The full variable domain, with the rest looked up from reference TRBV19 and TRBJ2-7, is DGGITQSPKYLFRKEGQNVTLSCEQNLNHDAMYWYRQDPGQGLRLIYYSQIVNDFQKGDIAEGYSVSREKKESFPLTVTSAQKNPTAFYLCASSPGGGSDEQYFGPGTRLTVT.

This clone has only one observation. This chain connects TRBV30 to TRBJ2-3; possibly TRBD2 for D (5 bases). This CDR3 is built from 13 residues. Germline CDR1 reads GTSNPN; CDR2 reads SVGIG (reference sequence). V was shortened by 1 base and J by 5 bases, with 10 bases between the two germline ends. The CDR3 sequence: CAWSGGVLDTQYF. For the CDR3, the DNA is TGTGCCTGGAGTGGGGGAGTTCTAGATACGCAGTATTTT.

With regard to this clone: This same CDR3 is encoded by further DNA sequences in the sample. The rearrangement uses TRBV13 and TRBJ2-1, with TRBD1 matching 7 bases. The CDR3 length is 15 residues. Germline V CDR1 and CDR2: PRHDT, FYEKMQ (reference sequence). The V and J ends lost 6 bases and 8 bases, in that order; junction bases with no gene match: 13. The chain's CDR3 is CASSVLAGGYDEQFF. The CDR3 region has the DNA TGTGCCAGCAGTGTTCTAGCAGGGGGTTATGATGAGCAGTTCTTC.

The chain employs TRBV5-1 and TRBJ2-1; 9 nucleotides line up with TRBD1. The trim removed 5 bases at V and 6 bases at J, leaving 6 bases unmatched. This CDR3 has 14 residues. Germline CDR1 and CDR2: SGHRS and YFSETQ. This chain's CDR3 is CASSTGTGSNEQFF. The CDR3 DNA reads as TGCGCCAGCAGTACCGGGACAGGGTCCAATGAGCAGTTCTTC.

In DNA form, the CDR3 reads TGCGCCAGCAGCCTAGGGGATCTCACTGGAAACACCATATATTTT. Its translation is CASSLGDLTGNTIYF. The gene calls are TRBV5-1 and TRBJ1-3, with a possible D match to TRBD1 (5 bases). Per the germline V gene, CDR1 is SGHRS and CDR2 is YFSETQ. Trimming stripped 4 bases from V and 2 bases from J, with 13 bases between. CDR3 length: 15 residues.